Presented here are 4 T cell receptor beta chains from one specimen sequenced in a study of T cells in Graves' hyperthyroidism and ophthalmopathy. RNA transcripts gave rise to amplified TCR beta CDR3 regions. HTBI primers were the set used in a first-round RT-PCR of the TCR CDR3. Each CDR3 protein gets one entry after TCRdb re-called the multiplex PCR reads with MiXCR. The profile shows a few hundred thousand distinct CDR3 sequences, roughly 20% of them singletons. Sequenced input: blood. Receptors were obtained from a man aged 18 to 30 with Graves' hyperthyroidism.

At least ten counts were recorded for this clonotype. This chain connects TRBV6-1 to TRBJ1-3; weak D call: TRBD1 (5 bases). The CDR3 contains 13 residues. Germline assignment: CDR1 MNHNS and CDR2 SASEGT. Trimming removed 5 bases at V and 10 bases at J, with 15 bases between. The DNA for the CDR3 is TGTGCCAGCAGTAAACTACAGGAAACAACCATATATTTT. Protein product: CASSKLQETTIYF.

This clonotype was seen ten or more times. This rearrangement joins TRBV6-5 to TRBJ2-2; unclear D gene. Trimming removed 2 bases at V and 5 bases at J, with 9 bases between. The CDR3 sequence is 14 residues long. Germline V gene data show CDR1 as MNHEY and CDR2 as SVGAGI. CDR3 sequence (DNA): TGTGCCAGCAGTTACGGAGCCGGGACCGGGGAGCTGTTTTTT. It specifies CASSYGAGTGELFF.

The sample holds many counts of this clonotype. This sequence joins TRBV6-5 and TRBJ1-2; D gene ambiguous. V lost 2 bases, J lost 6 bases, and 22 bases lay in between. The CDR3 extends over 17 amino acids. The germline gives CDR1 MNHEY, CDR2 SVGAGI. The CDR3 here is CASSYMDLKEAANGYTF. The CDR3 nucleotides read TGTGCCAGCAGTTACATGGATTTGAAGGAGGCAGCTAATGGCTACACCTTC.

The chain links TRBV28 to TRBJ1-2; tentatively, D is TRBD1 (5 bases). CDR1 MDHEN and CDR2 SYDVKM come from the germline V gene. V dropped 7 bases and J dropped 2 bases, with 20 bases sitting between them. The CDR3 sequence is 16 residues long. CDR3 loop: CASNLPGGGLNYGYTF. The CDR3 DNA reads as TGTGCCAGCAATTTGCCCGGGGGGGGTTTAAACTATGGCTACACCTTC.